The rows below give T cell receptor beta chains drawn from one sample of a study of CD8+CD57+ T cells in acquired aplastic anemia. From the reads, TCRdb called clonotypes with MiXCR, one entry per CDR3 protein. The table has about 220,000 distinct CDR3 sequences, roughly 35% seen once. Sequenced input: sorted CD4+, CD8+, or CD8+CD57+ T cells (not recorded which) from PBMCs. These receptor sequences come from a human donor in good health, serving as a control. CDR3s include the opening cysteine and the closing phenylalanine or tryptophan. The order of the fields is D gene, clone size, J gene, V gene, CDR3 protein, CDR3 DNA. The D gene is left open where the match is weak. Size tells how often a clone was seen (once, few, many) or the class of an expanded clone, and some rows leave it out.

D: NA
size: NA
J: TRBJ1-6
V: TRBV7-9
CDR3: CASSLAAESSPLHF
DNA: TGTGCCAGCAGCTTGGCGGCAGAGTCTTCACCCCTCCACTTT

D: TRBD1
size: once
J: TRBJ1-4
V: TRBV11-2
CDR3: CAISLVGLSTGGNEKLFF
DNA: TGTGCCATCAGCTTAGTCGGTCTATCAACAGGGGGCAATGAAAAACTGTTTTTT

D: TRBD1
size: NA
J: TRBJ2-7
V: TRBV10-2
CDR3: CASSELEQGGYEQYF
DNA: TGCGCCAGCAGTGAGCTAGAACAGGGGGGCTACGAGCAGTACTTC

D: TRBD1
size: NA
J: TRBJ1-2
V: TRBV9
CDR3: CASSGTGSNYGYTF
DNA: TGTGCCAGCAGCGGGACAGGGTCTAACTATGGCTACACCTTC

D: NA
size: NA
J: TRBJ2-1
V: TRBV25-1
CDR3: CASIDSTHEQFF
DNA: TGTGCCAGCATCGACAGTACGCATGAGCAGTTCTTC

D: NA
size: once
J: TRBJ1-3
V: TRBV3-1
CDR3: CASSQAGVSGNTIYF
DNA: TGTGCCAGCAGCCAAGCGGGGGTTAGTGGAAACACCATATATTTT

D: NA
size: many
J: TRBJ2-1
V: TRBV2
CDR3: CASSRNGQLSNEQFF
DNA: TGTGCCAGCAGTAGAAATGGACAGTTATCCAATGAGCAGTTCTTC

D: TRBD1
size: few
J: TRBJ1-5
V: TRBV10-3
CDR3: CAITDPGQGGQPQHF
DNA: TGTGCCATCACCGACCCGGGACAGGGTGGCCAGCCCCAGCATTTT

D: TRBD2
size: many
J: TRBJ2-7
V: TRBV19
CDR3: CASSIRLGGGAYEQYF
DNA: TGTGCCAGTAGTATCCGCCTTGGCGGGGGGGCCTACGAGCAGTACTTC

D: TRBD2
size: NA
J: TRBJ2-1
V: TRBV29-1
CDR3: CSVVGGEGEQFF
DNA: TGCAGCGTTGTCGGGGGGGAAGGTGAGCAGTTCTTC

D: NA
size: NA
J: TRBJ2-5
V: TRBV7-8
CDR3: CASSFEGGETQYF
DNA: TGTGCCAGCAGCTTCGAGGGGGGAGAGACCCAGTACTTC

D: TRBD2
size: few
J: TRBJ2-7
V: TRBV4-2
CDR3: CASRAGTSGLSSYEQYF
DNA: TGTGCCAGCAGGGCCGGGACTAGCGGGCTGAGCTCCTACGAGCAGTACTTC

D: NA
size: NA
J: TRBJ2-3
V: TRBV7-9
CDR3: CASSLQRRGTDTQYF
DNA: TGTGCCAGCAGCTTGCAACGGAGGGGGACAGATACGCAGTATTTT

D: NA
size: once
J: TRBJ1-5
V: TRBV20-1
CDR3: CSVRAGNSNQPQHF
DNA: TGCAGTGTCAGGGCAGGGAATAGCAATCAGCCCCAGCATTTT

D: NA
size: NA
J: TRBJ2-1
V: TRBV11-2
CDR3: CASSSIMGRGNNEQFF
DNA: TGTGCCAGCAGTTCAATAATGGGTCGGGGGAACAATGAGCAGTTCTTC

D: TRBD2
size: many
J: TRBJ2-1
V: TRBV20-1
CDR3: CSAGLAGRNEQFF
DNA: TGCAGTGCTGGACTAGCGGGAAGGAATGAGCAGTTCTTC

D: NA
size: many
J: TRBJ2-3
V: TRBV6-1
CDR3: CASIRTGGADTQYF
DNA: TGTGCCAGCATTCGAACAGGGGGGGCAGATACGCAGTATTTT

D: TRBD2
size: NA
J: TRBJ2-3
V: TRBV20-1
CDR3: CSARAGSGGPQYF
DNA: TGCAGTGCTAGAGCGGGTAGCGGGGGGCCGCAGTATTTT

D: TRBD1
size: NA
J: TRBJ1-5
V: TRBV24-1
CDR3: CATSGTGTYSNQPQHF
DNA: TGTGCCACCAGTGGGACAGGGACCTATAGCAATCAGCCCCAGCATTTT

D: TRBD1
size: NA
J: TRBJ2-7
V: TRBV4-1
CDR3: CASSPGTGGRPEQYF
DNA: TGCGCCAGCAGCCCCGGGACAGGGGGCCGGCCCGAGCAGTACTTC

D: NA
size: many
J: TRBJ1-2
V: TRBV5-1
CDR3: CASSPTDSVYGYTF
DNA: TGCGCCAGCAGCCCGACGGACAGCGTGTATGGCTACACCTTC

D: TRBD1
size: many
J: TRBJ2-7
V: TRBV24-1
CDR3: CATSDVGQGIPEQYF
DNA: TGTGCCACCAGTGATGTCGGACAGGGTATACCCGAGCAGTACTTC

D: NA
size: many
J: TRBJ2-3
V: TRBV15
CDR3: CATSLLGSRTDTQYF
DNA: TGTGCCACCAGCCTCCTGGGATCCCGCACAGATACGCAGTATTTT

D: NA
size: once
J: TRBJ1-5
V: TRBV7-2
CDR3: CASSFQHF
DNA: TGTGCCAGCAGCTTCCAGCATTTT

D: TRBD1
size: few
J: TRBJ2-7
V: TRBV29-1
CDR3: CSVGRNRGSYEQYF
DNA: TGCAGCGTGGGCCGAAACAGGGGATCCTACGAGCAGTACTTC

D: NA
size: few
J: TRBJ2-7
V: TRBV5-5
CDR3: CASSTLWSSYEQYF
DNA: TGTGCCAGCAGCACCCTATGGTCCTCCTACGAGCAGTACTTC

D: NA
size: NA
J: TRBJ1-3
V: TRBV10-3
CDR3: CASSRGLTSGNTIYF
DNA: TGTGCCAGCAGTCGGGGACTCACCTCGGGAAACACCATATATTTT

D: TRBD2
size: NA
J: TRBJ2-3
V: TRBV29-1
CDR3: CSVEVAGGTDTQYF
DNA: TGCAGCGTTGAAGTAGCGGGGGGAACAGATACGCAGTATTTT